Listed below are T cell receptor beta chains from one sample, sequenced in a study of blood T cell repertoires in COVID-19. TCRdb keeps only in-frame clones here, not all; method: immunoSEQ multiplex PCR. The sample yields 300,000 or so clones, 89% seen once. Sequenced material: PBMCs or T cells enriched from blood (not recorded which). These TCRs come from a woman aged 45-59 years who had been exposed to COVID-19. The CDR3 runs from the conserved cysteine through the conserved F or W. A D gene is named only where the DNA matches it firmly. The size field is filled for only some rows; it gives once, few, many or a size class.

TRBD1 | - | TRBJ1-3 | TRBV5-8 | CASSSTGPVRGNTIYF | TGTGCCAGCAGCTCGACAGGGCCCGTCCGCGGAAACACCATATATTTT
- | - | TRBJ1-5 | TRBV5-6 | CASSSKYRNQPQHF | TGTGCCAGCAGCTCAAAATACAGGAATCAGCCCCAGCATTTT
TRBD2 | - | TRBJ2-7 | TRBV9 | CASSVDASGGSYEQYF | TGTGCCAGCAGCGTAGATGCTAGCGGGGGTAGCTACGAGCAGTACTTC
- | - | TRBJ1-2 | TRBV28 | CASYPSGFYGYTF | TGTGCCAGCTATCCCTCAGGGTTCTATGGCTACACCTTC
TRBD2 | - | TRBJ2-6 | TRBV10-3 | CATGTISGANVLTF | TGTGCCACAGGGACTATCTCTGGGGCCAACGTCCTGACTTTC
TRBD1 | - | TRBJ1-3 | TRBV7-2 | CASSPRDSSSGNTIYF | TGTGCCAGCAGCCCCCGGGACAGTAGCTCTGGAAACACCATATATTTT
TRBD1 | - | TRBJ2-1 | TRBV4-1 | CASSQGPTGDEQFF | TGCGCCAGCAGCCAAGGACCGACAGGGGATGAGCAGTTCTTC
TRBD1 | - | TRBJ1-5 | TRBV10-3 | CAIRPGDRDSNQPQHF | TGTGCCATCAGGCCTGGGGACAGGGATAGCAATCAGCCCCAGCATTTT
- | once | TRBJ2-3 | TRBV2 | CASMGSGISTDTQYF | TGTGCCAGCATGGGTTCAGGTATTTCCACAGATACGCAGTATTTT
- | many | TRBJ2-3 | TRBV2 | CASRKEQGRTDTQYF | TGTGCCAGCAGGAAAGAACAGGGAAGGACAGATACGCAGTATTTT
- | - | TRBJ2-4 | TRBV5-8 | CASSFTRSQYF | TGTGCCAGCAGCTTTACACGGAGTCAGTACTTC
TRBD1 | - | TRBJ1-4 | TRBV28 | CASSPVRGQREKLFF | TGTGCCAGCAGTCCCGTGCGGGGACAGCGTGAAAAACTGTTTTTT
TRBD2 | - | TRBJ2-5 | TRBV2 | CASTLSQGTSGAAQYF | TGTGCCAGCACCCTATCACAGGGGACTAGCGGGGCGGCCCAGTACTTC
TRBD1 | - | TRBJ2-1 | TRBV19 | CASSIGTGVHNEQFF | TGTGCCAGTAGTATAGGGACAGGGGTGCACAATGAGCAGTTCTTC
TRBD2 | - | TRBJ2-7 | TRBV5-1 | CASSLGGGLSYEQYF | TGCGCCAGCAGCTTGGGCGGGGGGCTATCCTACGAGCAGTACTTC
TRBD1 | - | TRBJ2-1 | TRBV27 | CASSAIRDRQHNEQFF | TGTGCCAGCAGTGCCATCCGGGACAGACAACACAATGAGCAGTTCTTC
- | once | TRBJ2-5 | TRBV15 | CATSRDRRTQYF | TGTGCCACCAGCAGAGATAGGAGGACCCAGTACTTC
- | few | TRBJ2-7 | TRBV12-2 | CASRLVAGIAYEQYF | TGTGCAAGTCGCTTAGTGGCGGGGATAGCCTACGAGCAGTACTTC
- | - | TRBJ1-4 | TRBV20-1 | CSASNNEKLFF | TGCAGTGCTAGCAATAATGAAAAACTGTTTTTT
- | once | TRBJ2-5 | TRBV3-1/TRBV3-2 | CASSQDLRSSKETQYF | TGTGCCAGCAGCCAAGATCTGAGGTCTAGCAAAGAGACCCAGTACTTC
- | - | TRBJ1-2 | TRBV7-8 | CASSLVSGGYGYTF | TGTGCCAGCAGCTTAGTATCGGGAGGCTATGGCTACACCTTC
- | - | TRBJ1-1 | TRBV5-5 | CASSLSGSLNTEAFF | TGTGCCAGCAGCTTAAGTGGCTCCCTGAACACTGAAGCTTTCTTT
TRBD1 | - | TRBJ2-2 | TRBV2 | CARRQGHDTGELFF | TGTGCCAGAAGACAGGGTCACGACACCGGGGAGCTGTTTTTT
- | - | TRBJ2-7 | TRBV6-1 | CASSELNRVNYEQYF | TGTGCCAGCAGTGAACTTAACAGGGTAAACTACGAGCAGTACTTC
TRBD1 | - | TRBJ1-5 | TRBV23-1 | CASSQSITDREVLEQPQHF | TGCGCCAGCAGTCAATCGATAACGGACAGGGAGGTTCTGGAACAGCCCCAGCATTTT
- | - | TRBJ2-2 | TRBV25-1 | CASSEVLVSADTGELFF | TGTGCCAGCAGTGAAGTTCTCGTTTCAGCGGACACCGGGGAGCTGTTTTTT
TRBD1 | - | TRBJ2-2 | TRBV11-3 | CASSPRTGSFTGELFF | TGTGCCAGCAGCCCCCGGACAGGGAGCTTCACCGGGGAGCTGTTTTTT
- | - | TRBJ2-5 | TRBV6-1 | CASSEALRWPGAQETQYF | TGTGCCAGCAGTGAAGCGCTTCGGTGGCCAGGGGCGCAAGAGACCCAGTACTTC
TRBD2 | - | TRBJ2-7 | TRBV4-2 | CASSQDAFGTSGYEQYF | TGTGCCAGCAGCCAAGACGCGTTCGGGACTAGCGGCTACGAGCAGTACTTC
TRBD1 | - | TRBJ1-2 | TRBV19 | CASSFRDRGVYGYTF | TGTGCCAGTAGTTTCCGGGACAGGGGAGTCTATGGCTACACCTTC
TRBD2 | once | TRBJ2-2 | TRBV9 | CASSPPLAGGNTGELFF | TGTGCCAGCAGCCCCCCCCTCGCGGGGGGGAACACCGGGGAGCTGTTTTTT
TRBD1 | few | TRBJ1-4 | TRBV19 | CASRETGTSTNEKLFF | TGTGCCAGTAGAGAGACAGGGACCTCAACTAATGAAAAACTGTTTTTT
TRBD2 | - | TRBJ2-7 | TRBV4-2 | CASSHSGLAEYEQYF | TGTGCCAGCAGCCACTCGGGACTAGCGGAATACGAGCAGTACTTC
- | - | TRBJ1-5 | TRBV18 | CASSSTGGGNQPQHF | TGTGCCAGCTCATCCACAGGTGGGGGCAATCAGCCCCAGCATTTT
TRBD2 | - | TRBJ2-7 | TRBV5-4 | CASSLVLAGLTEQYF | TGTGCCAGCAGCTTGGTACTAGCGGGGCTTACCGAGCAGTACTTC
TRBD1 | - | TRBJ1-5 | TRBV28 | CASSPLPGQGLGNQPQHF | TGTGCCAGCAGTCCATTACCGGGACAGGGGTTAGGCAATCAGCCCCAGCATTTT
TRBD1 | - | TRBJ1-2 | TRBV18 | CASSLDRAYGYTF | TGTGCCAGCTCCCTCGACAGGGCCTATGGCTACACCTTC